These 10 T cell receptor beta chains were sequenced from one sample in a study of blood T cell repertoires in COVID-19. Method: immunoSEQ multiplex PCR; TCRdb's copy keeps in-frame clones and lacks some. Of approximately 450,000 clones listed, around nine tenths are singletons. Sequencing was carried out using PBMCs or T cells enriched from blood (not recorded which). The receptors were gathered from a woman aged 18-35 years with acute COVID-19.

This clone appeared a single time. The chain uses TRBV3-1 (or the pseudogene TRBV3-2) and TRBJ2-4; D is perhaps TRBD2 (6 bases). CDR1 is LGHDT, CDR2 YNNKEL, per germline (reference sequence). The length of the CDR3 is 16 residues. V was clipped by 1 base and J by 2 bases, with 12 bases between them. The CDR3 DNA reads as TGTGCCAGCAGCCAAGGAGGAGGGTTAACCAAAAACATTCAGTACTTC. It translates to CASSQGGGLTKNIQYF.

The chain's CDR3 is CASSRRPSGGANTGELFF. The CDR3 region has the DNA TGTGCCAGTAGTCGTCGCCCATCGGGGGGGGCGAACACCGGGGAGCTGTTTTTT. This chain uses TRBV19 with TRBJ2-2, with 8 bases aligning to TRBD2. CDR3 length: 18 residues. J lost 0 bases, V lost 5 bases, and 11 bases had no gene match. Per germline, CDR1 LNHDA and CDR2 SQIVND (reference sequence).

This sequence joins TRBV7-2 and TRBJ2-3, with D possibly being TRBD1 (5 bases). Trimming pared 0 bases from V and 2 bases from J, leaving 9 bases between. This CDR3 contains 15 residues. From germline, CDR1 is SGHTA and CDR2 FQGNSA. CDR3 bases: TGTGCCAGCAGCTTAGCGCAGGGTACCACAGATACGCAGTATTTT. Translated: CASSLAQGTTDTQYF.

The genes are TRBV20-1 and TRBJ2-7, with D hard to call. The CDR3 extends over 13 amino acids. Germline assignment: CDR1 DFQATT and CDR2 SNEGSKA (reference sequence). Trimming shortened V by 3 bases and J by 7 bases, and 16 bases separated the two germline ends. The CDR3 DNA reads as TGCAGTGCTAGTCCAGACATGAATAGGGAGCAGTACTTC. This translates into CSASPDMNREQYF.

The chain couples TRBV5-6 to TRBJ2-3; D may be TRBD2 (5 bases). The CDR3 length is 15 residues. V lost 2 bases and J lost 2, with 12 bases in between. CDR1 SGHDT and CDR2 YYEEEE come from the germline V gene. In nucleotides, the CDR3 is TGTGCCAGCAGCTTAATTCGGGGATACACAGATACGCAGTATTTT. Its translation is CASSLIRGYTDTQYF.

V usage is TRBV5-5 and J usage is TRBJ1-4; D remains unclear. The ends were cut back, 1 base at V and 4 bases at J, with 8 bases in the middle. The CDR3 has 14 amino acids. The germline gives CDR1 SGHKS, CDR2 YYEKEE (reference sequence). DNA for the CDR3: TGTGCCAGCAGCTTGAAAAGCGTTAATGAAAAACTGTTTTTT. Translated, it gives CASSLKSVNEKLFF.

The chain has TRBV4-1 and TRBJ2-1; TRBD2 is a possible D gene (6 bases). Germline V CDR1 and CDR2: MGHRA, YSYEKL. This CDR3 is 16 amino acids long. Trimming stripped 0 bases from V and 1 base from J, with 10 bases between. CDR3 in amino acids: CASSQDSGSSYNEQFF. The CDR3 coding sequence is TGCGCCAGCAGCCAAGATAGCGGATCGTCCTACAATGAGCAGTTCTTC.

This clone was picked up one time. In the same sample, other DNA sequences code for this CDR3. This chain uses TRBV12-3 or TRBV12-4 with TRBJ1-2; a possible D gene is TRBD1 (5 bases). Trimming cost V 1 base and J 4 bases, with 7 bases left between them. There are 13 residues in the CDR3. This chain's CDR3 is CASSLGGGYGYTF. DNA of the CDR3: TGTGCCAGCAGTTTAGGGGGGGGCTATGGCTACACCTTC.

CDR3 in DNA: TGCGCCAGCAGAAAAGACACCTCAACTAATGAAAAACTGTTTTTT. This sequence encodes CASRKDTSTNEKLFF. V gene TRBV5-1 combines with J gene TRBJ1-4; D is unresolved. Trimming stripped 5 bases from V and 0 bases from J, with 11 bases between. CDR3 length equals 15 residues. Germline CDR1 SGHRS, CDR2 YFSETQ.

This clone was found once. The chain couples TRBV30 to TRBJ1-2; 10 bases line up with TRBD1. Looked up from germline, CDR1 is GTSNPN and CDR2 is SVGIG (reference sequence). The CDR3 has 17 residues. The V gene end was trimmed by 3 bases and the J gene end by 8 bases; junction bases not matched to a gene: 18. CDR3: CAWRVTGTGARSIGYTF. The CDR3 DNA is TGTGCCTGGAGGGTGACCGGGACAGGGGCCCGCAGTATAGGCTACACCTTC.